A single sample gave rise to the 15 T cell receptor beta chains below, sequenced in a study of CD8+ T cells in alopecia areata. RNA was extracted and reverse transcribed into cDNA as the sequencing template. Sequencing used immunoSEQ multiplex PCR; TCRdb keeps in-frame clones, though not all of them. The table records about 130,000 clones, around 58% of them present only once. Sequencing was performed on CD4+ T cells sorted from blood, taken at week 0. The source is a human donor with alopecia areata.

The V gene is TRBV6-6, the J gene TRBJ2-5, with D maybe TRBD2 (5 bases). The CDR3 length is 13 residues. Germline CDR1 MNHNY, CDR2 SVGAGI (reference sequence). Trimming took 7 bases from V and 4 from J, leaving 13 bases between them. CDR3 sequence: CASIRGEGETQYF. The CDR3 DNA follows: TGTGCCAGCATTCGGGGAGAGGGAGAGACCCAGTACTTC.

This chain links TRBV7-9 with TRBJ1-6, with D unclear. Germline CDR1 SEHNR, CDR2 FQNEAQ (reference sequence). V lost 5 bases and J 7 bases, leaving 12 bases between the germline ends. This CDR3 has 14 amino acids. The CDR3 DNA reads as TGTGCCAGCAGCCTAGTCGCAAGGAATTCACCCCTCCACTTT. Its protein is CASSLVARNSPLHF.

As regards this clone: Additional DNA sequences in this sample encode the identical CDR3. The chain links TRBV30 to TRBJ2-5, with D perhaps TRBD2 (5 bases). The ends were cut back, 0 bases at V and 5 bases at J, with 7 bases in the middle. The CDR3 is 12 residues long. Germline assignment: CDR1 GTSNPN and CDR2 SVGIG (reference sequence). In nucleotides, the CDR3 is TGTGCCTGGAGTGTGAGCGGCGAGACCCAGTACTTC. This sequence encodes CAWSVSGETQYF.

This clone is a singleton in its sample. This chain links TRBV29-1 with TRBJ2-3; D gene ambiguous. Germline CDR1 SQVTM, CDR2 ANQGSEA. The CDR3 extends over 14 amino acids. V was pared by 2 bases and J by 5 bases, with 14 bases between. Written as DNA, the CDR3 is TGCAGCGTTGAAATGCGAGTAGTGGGAGATACGCAGTATTTT. Protein sequence: CSVEMRVVGDTQYF.

This chain connects TRBV28 to TRBJ1-6, with a tentative D call TRBD1 (5 bases). Germline assignment: CDR1 MDHEN and CDR2 SYDVKM. V was trimmed by 6 bases and J by 8 bases, leaving 14 bases between them. The CDR3 spans 14 residues. CDR3 region: CASRTGGNYSPLHF. The CDR3, as DNA: TGTGCCAGCAGAACAGGAGGTAATTATTCACCCCTCCACTTT.

The J gene is TRBJ2-1, the V gene TRBV5-1; TRBD2 matches at 9 bases. The germline V gene has CDR1 SGHRS and CDR2 YFSETQ. The CDR3 covers 16 residues. The ends lost 3 bases at V and 9 bases at J; junction bases unmatched: 13. CDR3 nucleotide sequence: TGCGCCAGCAGCTGGTCCTCGGAGCGGGGGGCTACTGAGCAGTTCTTC. Amino acid sequence: CASSWSSERGATEQFF.

The chain has TRBV25-1 and TRBJ2-3; 8 nucleotides align to TRBD2. Germline CDR1 is MGHDK and CDR2 is SYGVNS. The length of the CDR3 is 15 residues. V gave up 6 bases and J gave up 2 bases; unmatched junction bases: 7. The CDR3 coding sequence is TGTGCCAGCAGGGGGCTAGCGGGCCACACAGATACGCAGTATTTT. This gives the protein CASRGLAGHTDTQYF.

The chain employs TRBV14 and TRBJ2-7, with D tentatively TRBD2 (5 bases). The CDR3 consists of 15 residues. Germline loops: CDR1 SGHDN, CDR2 FVKESK. V lost 5 bases, J lost 1 base, and 15 bases lay in between. For the CDR3, the DNA is TGTGCCAGCAGCAAACCGGGATCAGAGTCCTACGAGCAGTACTTC. As protein: CASSKPGSESYEQYF.

The V and J genes are TRBV6-6 and TRBJ1-5; D unclear. V was clipped by 0 bases and J by 4 bases, with 10 bases between them. There are 15 residues in the CDR3. Germline lookup yields CDR1 MNHNY and CDR2 SVGAGI (reference sequence). The CDR3 reads CASSYSRGPNQPQHF. CDR3 coding DNA: TGTGCCAGCAGTTACTCGCGAGGTCCGAATCAGCCCCAGCATTTT.

The chain combines TRBV2 with TRBJ1-1; D is unresolved. The V gene lost 4 bases and the J gene lost 1 base, with 10 bases spanning the gap. The CDR3 consists of 14 residues. Germline values: CDR1 SNHLY, CDR2 FYNNEI. The CDR3 region has the DNA TGTGCCAGCAGTGGCCAATTGGGGAACACTGAAGCTTTCTTT. Translating gives CASSGQLGNTEAFF.

The chain has TRBV11-2 and TRBJ1-1, with D tentatively TRBD1 (5 bases). V was shortened by 0 bases and J by 7 bases, with 12 bases between the two germline ends. This CDR3 has 14 residues. CDR1 is SGHAT, CDR2 FQNNGV, per germline. This CDR3 reads CASSLDQGRSEAFF. In DNA, the CDR3 is TGTGCCAGCAGCTTAGATCAGGGCCGTAGTGAAGCTTTCTTT.

This clone has a handful of counts. The chain combines TRBV2 with TRBJ2-1; D might be TRBD1 (5 bases). The CDR3 length is 15 residues. V was cut by 8 bases and J by 0 bases, with 14 bases left in between. The germline V gene encodes CDR1 SNHLY and CDR2 FYNNEI. CDR3 region: CASEQDPGSYNEQFF. The CDR3 DNA sequence: TGTGCCAGCGAACAGGATCCAGGCTCCTACAATGAGCAGTTCTTC.

This clone was found a few times. The J gene is TRBJ2-5, the V gene TRBV27; the D call may be TRBD1 or TRBD2 (5 bases each). The CDR3 consists of 14 residues. The germline V gene has CDR1 MNHEY and CDR2 SMNVEV (reference sequence). The V end was cut by 5 bases, the J end by 5 bases, with 15 bases between. The CDR3 coding sequence is TGTGCCAGCAGTCCCCAGGGACCTGGCGAGACCCAGTACTTC. Translating gives CASSPQGPGETQYF.

The genes are TRBV7-2 and TRBJ2-7; a possible D gene is TRBD2 (5 bases). V lost 4 bases to trimming and J lost 7 bases, with 11 bases between them. Germline CDR1 SGHTA, CDR2 FQGNSA. The CDR3 length is 12 residues. CDR3 protein: CASSSLALEQYF. For the CDR3, the DNA is TGTGCCAGCAGCTCCCTAGCTCTAGAGCAGTACTTC.

This clone was seen only a few times. The rearrangement joins TRBV14 to TRBJ2-5; D may correspond to TRBD1 or TRBD2 (5 bases each). Germline CDR1 and CDR2: SGHDN and FVKESK. V was pared by 4 bases and J by 7 bases, with 16 bases between. The CDR3 loop spans 14 amino acids. The CDR3 DNA reads as TGTGCCAGCAGCCCCCAGGGCGGAGGCGGGACCCAGTACTTC. It codes for CASSPQGGGGTQYF.